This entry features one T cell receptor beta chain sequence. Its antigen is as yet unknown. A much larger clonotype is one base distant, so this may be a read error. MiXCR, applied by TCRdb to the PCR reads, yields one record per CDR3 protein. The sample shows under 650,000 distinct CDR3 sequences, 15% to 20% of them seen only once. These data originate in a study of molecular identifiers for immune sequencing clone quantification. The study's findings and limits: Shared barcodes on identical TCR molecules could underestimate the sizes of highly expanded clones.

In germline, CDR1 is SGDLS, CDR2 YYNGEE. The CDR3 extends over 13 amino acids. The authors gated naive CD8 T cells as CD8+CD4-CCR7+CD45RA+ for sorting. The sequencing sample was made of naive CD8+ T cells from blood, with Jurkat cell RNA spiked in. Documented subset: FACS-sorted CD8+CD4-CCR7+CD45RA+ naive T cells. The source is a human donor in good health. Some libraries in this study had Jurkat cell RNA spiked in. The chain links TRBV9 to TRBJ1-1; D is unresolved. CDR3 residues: CASGVWQSTEAFF. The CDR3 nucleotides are TGTGCCAGCGGCGTCTGGCAGTCCACTGAAGCTTTCTTT.